Shown below are 29 T cell receptor beta chains from a single sample sequenced in a study of PD-L1 blockade in urothelial cancer. As to time point: peripheral blood 6 weeks after treatment start. Sequencing was performed with immunoSEQ multiplex PCR; in TCRdb, only in-frame clones are kept and a portion is missing. The sample includes 45,000 to 50,000 clones, around 80% of them seen just once. Sample: PBMCs, taken around atezolizumab (anti-PD-L1) treatment. The receptors here all came from a man aged 65-85 years with urothelial cancer.

This chain connects TRBV5-8 to TRBJ1-1; possibly TRBD1 for D (5 bases). Trimming took 4 bases from V and 1 from J, leaving 8 bases between them. The CDR3 loop spans 13 amino acids. CDR1 and CDR2 from the germline V gene are SGHTS and YDEGEE. The CDR3 nucleotides are TGTGCCAGCAGCCATGACAGGAACACTGAAGCTTTCTTT. It translates to CASSHDRNTEAFF.

The chain joins TRBV29-1 to TRBJ2-5; 11 bases agree with TRBD1. The CDR3 has 12 residues. V shed 3 bases, J shed 8 bases, and the junction held 2 bases outside the gene matches. The germline V gene encodes CDR1 SQVTM and CDR2 ANQGSEA. The CDR3 nucleotides are TGCAGCGTTGAGGACAGGGGGCTAACCCAGTACTTC. This sequence encodes CSVEDRGLTQYF.

The chain uses TRBV18 and TRBJ2-1; 8 nucleotides agree with TRBD1. The CDR3 loop spans 17 amino acids. Germline assignment: CDR1 KGHSH and CDR2 LQKENI. The ends lost 5 bases at V and 3 bases at J; junction bases unmatched: 12. The CDR3: CASSTGRQGTHYNEQFF. The CDR3 DNA reads as TGTGCCAGCTCAACGGGACGACAGGGGACGCACTACAATGAGCAGTTCTTC. Full variable domain (remainder filled in from reference TRBV18 and TRBJ2-1): NAGVMQNPRHLVRRRGQEARLRCSPMKGHSHVYWYRQLPEEGLKFMVYLQKENIIDESGMPKERFSAEFPKEGPSILRIQQVVRGDSAAYFCASSTGRQGTHYNEQFFGPGTRLTVL.

V and J are TRBV9 and TRBJ1-2, with 9 positions matching TRBD1. CDR1 and CDR2 from the germline V gene are SGDLS and YYNGEE. The trim removed 0 bases at V and 4 bases at J, leaving 19 bases unmatched. CDR3 length: 20 residues. For the CDR3, the DNA is TGTGCCAGCAGCGTAGGAGCCGGGGGGACAGGGAGAGGGCTCGGCTATGGCTACACCTTC. As protein: CASSVGAGGTGRGLGYGYTF.

The chain carries TRBV28 and TRBJ1-2; 9 nucleotides match TRBD1. Germline CDR1 is MDHEN and CDR2 is SYDVKM. The CDR3 has 16 residues. Trimming took 3 bases from V and 6 from J; bases not matched to a gene: 11. The CDR3 sequence: CASSFGTGYTADGYTF. The CDR3 DNA is TGTGCCAGCAGTTTCGGGACAGGGTATACGGCGGATGGCTACACCTTC.

This clone was seen only once. The chain joins TRBV7-9 to TRBJ2-3; D might be TRBD2 (5 bases). This CDR3 comprises 13 residues. V dropped 7 bases and J dropped 8 bases, with 16 bases sitting between them. Germline loops: CDR1 SEHNR, CDR2 FQNEAQ (reference sequence). Written as DNA, the CDR3 is TGTGCCAGCACCCCCTCGGGGTTAGGTACGCAGTATTTT. It encodes CASTPSGLGTQYF.

There are a few counts of this clone. The rearrangement joins TRBV19 to TRBJ2-1, with 7 bases identical to TRBD2. The CDR3 contains 17 residues. The trim removed 5 bases at V and 7 bases at J, leaving 17 bases unmatched. Germline V CDR1 and CDR2: LNHDA, SQIVND (reference sequence). The CDR3 nucleotides are TGTGCCAGTAGTCCCCAAGGGGCAAGCGGGATTCAAAATGAGCAGTTCTTC. Its translation is CASSPQGASGIQNEQFF.

The rearrangement uses TRBV5-1 and TRBJ2-7, with a possible D match to TRBD1 (6 bases). The CDR3 extends over 13 amino acids. Germline assignment: CDR1 SGHRS and CDR2 YFSETQ. With 4 bases removed from V and 2 bases from J, the gap between germline ends came to 10 bases. In nucleotides, the CDR3 is TGCGCCAGCAGCCCGGACAGCGCCTACGAGCAGTACTTC. As protein: CASSPDSAYEQYF. Combining the CDR3 with reference TRBV5-1 and TRBJ2-7 gives the whole variable domain KAGVTQTPRYLIKTRGQQVTLSCSPISGHRSVSWYQQTPGQGLQFLFEYFSETQRNKGNFPGRFSGRQFSNSRSEMNVSTLELGDSALYLCASSPDSAYEQYFGPGTRLTVT.

The chain joins TRBV30 to TRBJ2-7, with 8 bases identical to TRBD1. This CDR3 contains 13 residues. V shed 5 bases, J shed 5 bases, and the junction held 8 bases outside the gene matches. The germline V gene has CDR1 GTSNPN and CDR2 SVGIG (reference sequence). The CDR3 nucleotides are TGTGCCTGGGACAGGGGAGATGAGAACGAGCAGTACTTC. Protein sequence: CAWDRGDENEQYF.

The chain employs TRBV29-1 and TRBJ1-2, with D perhaps matching TRBD1 (5 bases). The germline V gene encodes CDR1 SQVTM and CDR2 ANQGSEA. There are 13 residues in the CDR3. The V and J ends lost 3 bases and 4 bases respectively, with 12 bases between them. The CDR3 region is CSVDAGLGYGYTF. The CDR3 DNA follows: TGCAGCGTTGATGCGGGGCTGGGCTATGGCTACACCTTC.

V gene TRBV5-1 combines with J gene TRBJ2-7; TRBD2 might be the D (5 bases). The CDR3 contains 13 residues. The V end was cut by 0 bases, the J end by 6 bases, with 10 bases between. CDR1 is SGHRS, CDR2 YFSETQ, per germline. Here the CDR3 reads CASSLGEWGEQYF. The DNA of the CDR3 is TGCGCCAGCAGCTTGGGGGAGTGGGGCGAGCAGTACTTC. Together with reference TRBV5-1 and TRBJ2-7, the CDR3 gives the full variable domain: KAGVTQTPRYLIKTRGQQVTLSCSPISGHRSVSWYQQTPGQGLQFLFEYFSETQRNKGNFPGRFSGRQFSNSRSEMNVSTLELGDSALYLCASSLGEWGEQYFGPGTRLTVT.

This sequence joins TRBV30 and TRBJ1-3, with D uncertain. CDR1 and CDR2 from the germline V gene are GTSNPN and SVGIG (reference sequence). Trimming pared 5 bases from V and 0 bases from J, leaving 5 bases between. The CDR3 length is 12 residues. CDR3 nucleotides: TGTGCCTGGGAGAGCTCTGGAAACACCATATATTTT. Protein product: CAWESSGNTIYF.

The V and J genes are TRBV18 and TRBJ2-3; TRBD2 matches 9 bases. V dropped 6 bases and J dropped 0; count of bases not matched to a gene: 4. The V gene's germline CDR1 is KGHSH and CDR2 LQKENI. There are 15 residues in the CDR3. The CDR3 DNA follows: TGTGCCAGCTCCCTTACTAGCGGGAGCACAGATACGCAGTATTTT. Its protein product is CASSLTSGSTDTQYF.

This chain connects TRBV28 to TRBJ2-1, with 7 bases aligning to TRBD2. The CDR3 has 16 amino acids. After removal of 6 bases from V and 2 bases from J, the junction contained 10 bases not matched to a gene. Germline V gene lookup returns CDR1 MDHEN and CDR2 SYDVKM. The CDR3 region is CASSPWAGAAYNEQFF. The CDR3 DNA reads as TGTGCCAGCAGCCCGTGGGCGGGAGCTGCCTACAATGAGCAGTTCTTC.

V usage is TRBV2 and J usage is TRBJ1-1; D not certain. Trimming took 4 bases from V and 0 from J, leaving 6 bases between them. Per germline, CDR1 SNHLY and CDR2 FYNNEI. This CDR3 comprises 13 residues. This CDR3 reads CASSAQMNTEAFF. CDR3 nucleotides: TGTGCCAGCAGTGCGCAGATGAACACTGAAGCTTTCTTT.

The CDR3: CASSVRGDYGYTF. In DNA form, the CDR3 reads TGCGCCAGCAGCGTTCGGGGGGACTATGGCTACACCTTC. J is TRBJ1-2 and V is TRBV5-1; TRBD1 is a possible D gene (5 bases). Germline V gene lookup returns CDR1 SGHRS and CDR2 YFSETQ. The CDR3 has 13 amino acids. V shed 4 bases and J shed 3 bases, with 10 bases lying between them.

The chain recombines TRBV11-3 with TRBJ2-1; D may be TRBD2 (6 bases). CDR3 size: 11 residues. Looked up from germline, CDR1 is SGHNT and CDR2 is YENEEA. Trimming cost V 8 bases and J 9 bases, with 11 bases left between them. Here the CDR3 DNA reads TGTGCCAGCTCCCTGGAGGGTGAGCAGTTCTTC. This encodes CASSLEGEQFF.

J is TRBJ2-1 and V is TRBV7-9; TRBD2 matches at 9 bases. The V segment lost 4 bases and the J segment 6 bases; nucleotides outside the gene matches: 7. Germline V CDR1 and CDR2: SEHNR, FQNEAQ (reference sequence). This CDR3 has 15 residues. The CDR3 DNA follows: TGTGCCAGCAGCTCACGGACTAGCGTGGTCAATGAGCAGTTCTTC. Residues: CASSSRTSVVNEQFF. Supplemented by reference TRBV7-9 and TRBJ2-1, the full variable domain reads DTGVSQNPRHKITKRGQNVTFRCDPISEHNRLYWYRQTLGQGPEFLTYFQNEAQLEKSRLLSDRFSAERPKGSFSTLEIQRTEQGDSAMYLCASSSRTSVVNEQFFGPGTRLTVL.

The chain carries TRBV19 and TRBJ1-1, with no clear D. This CDR3 has 13 amino acids. Germline V gene lookup returns CDR1 LNHDA and CDR2 SQIVND (reference sequence). V lost 2 bases, J lost 3 bases, and 7 bases lay in between. The CDR3 region has the DNA TGTGCCAGTAGTATAAGCGGACACACTGAAGCTTTCTTT. This encodes CASSISGHTEAFF.

The CDR3 is CASRYTGGAETGELFF. The CDR3 DNA reads TGTGCCAGCAGGTACACAGGGGGCGCAGAGACCGGGGAGCTGTTTTTT. This chain uses TRBV7-9 with TRBJ2-2; TRBD1 matches 9 bases. V shed 6 bases and J 5 bases; nucleotides not matched to a gene: 10. There are 16 residues in the CDR3. Germline assignment: CDR1 SEHNR and CDR2 FQNEAQ (reference sequence).

This clone was seen just once. V and J are TRBV6-4 and TRBJ2-1; the D gene is possibly TRBD2 (5 bases). Germline V gives CDR1 MRHNA, CDR2 SNTAGT. The CDR3 sequence is 14 residues long. Trimming pared 4 bases from V and 1 base from J, leaving 8 bases between. CDR3: CASSGAGSYNEQFF. DNA for the CDR3: TGTGCCAGCAGTGGGGCGGGTTCCTACAATGAGCAGTTCTTC.

The J gene is TRBJ1-5, the V gene TRBV5-1; possible D gene TRBD1, 5 bases. Trimming took 4 bases from V and 5 from J, leaving 10 bases between them. CDR3 length: 13 residues. Germline CDR1 SGHRS, CDR2 YFSETQ. The CDR3 nucleotides are TGCGCCAGCAGCATGGACACAGATCAGCCCCAGCATTTT. Amino acid sequence: CASSMDTDQPQHF. Filled out from reference TRBV5-1 and TRBJ1-5, the complete variable domain reads KAGVTQTPRYLIKTRGQQVTLSCSPISGHRSVSWYQQTPGQGLQFLFEYFSETQRNKGNFPGRFSGRQFSNSRSEMNVSTLELGDSALYLCASSMDTDQPQHFGDGTRLSIL.

This clone was seen a handful of times. The rearrangement links TRBV28 to TRBJ1-1; no clear D gene. V lost 6 bases and J 8 bases, leaving 13 bases between the germline ends. This CDR3 has 12 amino acids. CDR1 is MDHEN and CDR2 is SYDVKM in the germline V gene. CDR3 in DNA: TGTGCCAGCAGCCTAGGCGGGGAGGAAGCTTTCTTT. Translation gives CASSLGGEEAFF.

The chain has TRBV5-6 and TRBJ2-5; 12 nucleotides agree with TRBD2. CDR3 length: 16 amino acids. The germline gives CDR1 SGHDT, CDR2 YYEEEE. Trimming at V came to 2 bases and at J to 1 base, leaving 3 bases not matched to a gene. The CDR3 DNA reads as TGTGCCAGCAGCTTCCGGACTAGCGGGACCCAAGAGACCCAGTACTTC. This translates into CASSFRTSGTQETQYF.

V is TRBV4-1 and J is TRBJ2-2, with D maybe TRBD2 (6 bases). Germline-derived CDR1 and CDR2 are MGHRA and YSYEKL. V gave up 4 bases and J gave up 1 base, with 13 bases separating them. This CDR3 contains 16 residues. CDR3 sequence (DNA): TGCGCCAGCAGCCTTCGCGGCGGGGTGAACACCGGGGAGCTGTTTTTT. It yields the protein CASSLRGGVNTGELFF.

The chain couples TRBV7-8 to TRBJ2-3; no definite D call. The CDR3 sequence is 13 residues long. In germline, CDR1 is SGHVS, CDR2 FQNEAQ. Trimming stripped 0 bases from V and 5 bases from J, with 6 bases between. This CDR3 reads CASSLARGDTQYF. The CDR3 DNA reads TGTGCCAGCAGCTTAGCGCGCGGAGATACGCAGTATTTT. Variable domain in full (rest from reference TRBV7-8 and TRBJ2-3): GAGVSQSPRYKVAKRGQDVALRCDPISGHVSLFWYQQALGQGPEFLTYFQNEAQLDKSGLPSDRFFAERPEGSVSTLKIQRTQQEDSAVYLCASSLARGDTQYFGPGTRLTVL.

This chain uses TRBV9 with TRBJ1-2; 9 nucleotides line up with TRBD1. V shed 1 base and J 2 bases; nucleotides not matched to a gene: 3. Germline loops: CDR1 SGDLS, CDR2 YYNGEE. The CDR3 length is 15 residues. The CDR3, as DNA: TGTGCCAGCAGCGTACTCGGGACAGGGAACTATGGCTACACCTTC. It specifies CASSVLGTGNYGYTF.

The CDR3 loop is CASSYSIAGGEYF. In DNA, the CDR3 is TGTGCCAGCAGTTACTCGATTGCGGGGGGCGAGTACTTC. The V call is TRBV6-5, the J call TRBJ2-7; 8 nucleotides align to TRBD2. V trimming: 0 bases; J trimming: 11 bases; junction bases outside the gene matches: 6. In germline, CDR1 is MNHEY, CDR2 SVGAGI. The CDR3 covers 13 residues.

The rearrangement joins TRBV5-1 to TRBJ2-7; 7 positions agree with TRBD2. J gave up 5 bases and V 0 bases, and 5 bases lay outside the gene matches. Germline V CDR1 and CDR2: SGHRS, YFSETQ. The CDR3 is made up of 14 amino acids. This CDR3 reads CASSLELAINEQYF. In nucleotides, the CDR3 is TGCGCCAGCAGCTTGGAACTAGCGATCAACGAGCAGTACTTC.